These 9 T cell receptor beta chains originate from one sample sequenced in a study of molecular identifiers for immune sequencing clone quantification. In TCRdb, the PCR reads were re-called with MiXCR into one record per CDR3 protein. The profile shows fewer than 45,000 distinct CDR3 sequences, approximately 24% of them singletons. What was sequenced was naive CD8+ T cells from blood, with Jurkat cell RNA spiked in. The subset was: FACS-sorted CD8+CD4-CCR7+CD45RA+ naive T cells. All receptors come from a human donor in good health. Some libraries in this study had Jurkat cell RNA spiked in.

This clonotype was observed a few times. The CDR3, as DNA: TGTGCCAGCAGTTACAGGGACCCGGGGACTGAAGCTTTCTTT. It is translated as CASSYRDPGTEAFF. The chain links TRBV6-6 to TRBJ1-1; TRBD1 is a possible D gene (5 bases). CDR3 size: 14 residues. Trimming left V 2 bases short and J 5 bases short, with 12 bases between. Germline V gene sequence: CDR1 MNHNY, CDR2 SVGAGI (reference sequence).

Many counts were recorded for this clonotype. The genes are TRBV30 and TRBJ2-7; 8 nucleotides line up with TRBD2. The V segment lost 0 bases and the J segment 3 bases; nucleotides outside the gene matches: 1. Looked up from germline, CDR1 is GTSNPN and CDR2 is SVGIG (reference sequence). This CDR3 is 13 amino acids long. CDR3 coding DNA: TGTGCCTGGAGTGTACGGGAGGGCTACGAGCAGTACTTC. Translation: CAWSVREGYEQYF.

This chain connects TRBV7-2 to TRBJ1-1, with 7 bases matching TRBD1. Germline CDR1 reads SGHTA; CDR2 reads FQGNSA. V gave up 5 bases and J gave up 12 bases; unmatched junction bases: 21. This CDR3 region has 16 residues. CDR3 residues: CASSPGQFKMNTKTFF. In DNA, the CDR3 is TGTGCCAGCAGCCCGGGACAGTTTAAAATGAACACTAAAACTTTCTTT.

This clonotype occurred many times. The rearrangement uses TRBV4-1 and TRBJ2-7; the match to TRBD1 covers 10 bases. Germline V gene lookup returns CDR1 MGHRA and CDR2 YSYEKL. The V and J ends lost 7 bases and 2 bases, in that order; junction bases with no gene match: 5. This CDR3 comprises 14 residues. The DNA of the CDR3 is TGCGCCAGCACCCCGGGACAGGGGACCTACGAGCAGTACTTC. Amino acids: CASTPGQGTYEQYF.

This clonotype was counted ten times or more. V is TRBV5-4 and J is TRBJ2-1, with 9 nucleotides matching TRBD1. V trimming: 0 bases; J trimming: 9 bases; junction bases outside the gene matches: 4. The length of the CDR3 is 14 residues. The V gene's germline CDR1 is SGHNT and CDR2 YYREEE (reference sequence). CDR3 in DNA: TGTGCCAGCAGCTTGGAGGACAGGGGAGGTGAGCAGTTCTTC. Encoded protein: CASSLEDRGGEQFF.

The chain recombines TRBV12-3 or TRBV12-4 with TRBJ2-3; D not certain. The CDR3 has 13 residues. The V gene lost 10 bases and the J gene lost 2 bases, with 13 bases spanning the gap. CDR3 nucleotide sequence: TGTGCCAACAATGTCGGCCCCACAGATACGCAGTATTTT. The encoded protein is CANNVGPTDTQYF.

This clonotype was seen at least ten times. The chain recombines TRBV19 with TRBJ2-5, with a weak D call TRBD2 (5 bases). The CDR3 is 13 residues long. Trimming shortened V by 7 bases and J by 2 bases, and 11 bases separated the two germline ends. The germline V gene encodes CDR1 LNHDA and CDR2 SQIVND (reference sequence). The CDR3 DNA is TGTGCCAGTAAGGAACGGGAACAAGAGACCCAGTACTTC. Amino acids: CASKEREQETQYF.

With respect to this clonotype: This may arise from a read error, as a much more abundant clone is one base away. The genes are TRBV6-2 or TRBV6-3 and TRBJ2-5, with TRBD2 identical over 10 bases. The CDR3 sequence is 15 residues long. CDR1 MNHEY and CDR2 SVGEGT come from the germline V gene. The CDR3 loop is CASSSPLAGQEPQYF. CDR3 nucleotides: TGTGCCAGCAGTTCCCCACTAGCGGGACAAGAGCCCCAGTACTTC.

Remarks on this clonotype: A single base separates this from a much larger clone, so it may be a read error. This chain joins TRBV5-3 and TRBJ2-7; 12 nucleotides align to TRBD1. TRBV5-3 is recorded as an ORF, its role being uncertain. The CDR3 runs to 14 residues. V lost 8 bases to trimming and J lost 2 bases; unmatched junction nucleotides: 5. The chain's CDR3 is CASGRDRGPYEQYF. The CDR3 DNA follows: TGTGCCAGCGGGAGGGACAGGGGGCCCTACGAGCAGTACTTC.